This TCR beta chain was captured by sequencing in a study of memory CD4+ T cells and cytomegalovirus serostatus. Across the whole study: This sample comes from healthy Belgian adults, 9 CMV seropositive, approximately 25 seronegative.

Deletions cut 5 bases from V and 2 bases from J, with 9 bases between. The CDR3 runs 13 residues. Germline V gene sequence: CDR1 SGHTA, CDR2 FQGNSA. Using immunoSEQ multiplex PCR, the repertoire was profiled, and TCRdb retains in-frame clones only, with some absent. Here the sample spans some 58,000 clones, roughly three quarters being singletons. Single viable CD3+CD4+CD8-CD45RO+ cells were sorted as the memory CD4+ T cells. Serostatus was set by detecting CMV pp150, pp28, p38, p52 IgG. CD4+ T cells were isolated by positive magnetic selection. The sequencing input was memory CD4+ T cells from blood. This sequence originates from an adult in good health and CMV-seronegative. The gene calls are TRBV7-2 and TRBJ1-2; D ambiguous. In DNA, the CDR3 is TGTGCCAGCAGCCCTGACGGAAACTATGGCTACACCTTC. Translating gives CASSPDGNYGYTF.